The rows below give T cell receptor beta chains drawn from one sample of a study of T cells after yellow fever vaccination. TCRdb used MiXCR to reprocess the 5' RACE reads, holding one entry per CDR3 protein. The sample contains about 85,000 distinct CDR3 sequences, approximately 12% of which appear only once. The input for sequencing was CD8+ T cells not binding an NS4B(214-222) dextramer, sorted from PBMCs, taken roughly 20 days after the first yellow fever vaccination. The receptor source for this set is a man aged 18 to 35 who received the YFV17D yellow fever vaccine. Each CDR3 is given with its conserved first and last residue. The order of the fields is J gene, D gene, clone size, V gene, CDR3 DNA, CDR3 protein. The D gene is left open where the match is weak. A clone size is listed for some rows: how often the clone was seen (once, few, many), or a class if it is expanded.

TRBJ1-2 - few TRBV6-1 TGTGCCAGCAGCCGTTCCAGGGAACGAGCCTATGGCTACACCTTC CASSRSRERAYGYTF
TRBJ1-2 - - TRBV20-1 TGCAGTGCTAGAGGGACAGTCCTGGGCTACACCTTC CSARGTVLGYTF
TRBJ2-1 - few TRBV10-3 TGTGCCATCAGTCCAACCACTAGGCGGGGACCCTACAATGAGCAGTTCTTC CAISPTTRRGPYNEQFF
TRBJ2-1 TRBD1 - TRBV7-9 TGTGCCAGCAGGGGGGCAGGGGGCTACAATGAGCAGTTCTTC CASRGAGGYNEQFF
TRBJ2-7 - few TRBV30 TGTGCCTGGAGTGGTACGGCCTCCTACGAGCAGTACTTC CAWSGTASYEQYF
TRBJ2-5 TRBD1 few TRBV29-1 TGCAGCGGTCGGACAGGGTTAGAGACCCAGTACTTC CSGRTGLETQYF
TRBJ2-2 - - TRBV7-2 TGTGCCAGCAGCCCTAACTGGGGGAACACCGGGGAGCTGTTTTTT CASSPNWGNTGELFF
TRBJ2-1 TRBD1 - TRBV12-3/TRBV12-4 TGTGCCAGCAGGGGGGACAGGGACAATGAGCAGTTCTTC CASRGDRDNEQFF
TRBJ2-7 - - TRBV4-1 TGCGCCAGCAGCTCCTCCCCGGGAGACTCCTACGAGCAGTACTTC CASSSSPGDSYEQYF
TRBJ2-7 TRBD2 few TRBV7-2 TGTGCCAGCAGCACAAGGGAGGGTACGTACGAGCAGTACTTC CASSTREGTYEQYF
TRBJ2-7 TRBD1 few TRBV7-9 TGTGCCAGCAGCTCAGGGGGAAACTACGAGCAGTACTTC CASSSGGNYEQYF
TRBJ2-7 - few TRBV27 TGTGCCAGCAGTTTTGGAAGTTTCTCCTACGAGCAGTACTTC CASSFGSFSYEQYF
TRBJ1-2 - - TRBV4-1 TGCGCCAGCAGCCAAGAACTTCGGGGGGTTAACTATGGCTACACCTTC CASSQELRGVNYGYTF
TRBJ2-3 - - TRBV27 TGTGCCAGCAGCCTTAACGGGCTAAGCATAGATACGCAGTATTTT CASSLNGLSIDTQYF
TRBJ1-5 - - TRBV7-2 TGTGCCAGCAGCTCCGACAGCGGGGGTCAGCCCCAGCATTTT CASSSDSGGQPQHF
TRBJ2-1 TRBD2 - TRBV7-9 TGTGCCAGCAGCATTTGGACTAGCGGGGCCCCCTACAATGAGCAGTTCTTC CASSIWTSGAPYNEQFF
TRBJ1-2 - - TRBV5-1 TGCGCCAGCAGCTTGATTGGTGTCTATGGCTACACCTTC CASSLIGVYGYTF
TRBJ1-4 - - TRBV7-2 TGTGCCAGCAGCCCCCGCCCCATTTATGCAACTAATGAAAAACTGTTTTTT CASSPRPIYATNEKLFF
TRBJ1-2 - few TRBV29-1 TGCAGCGTTGAGGGGGTGGGCGTGTATGGCTACACCTTC CSVEGVGVYGYTF
TRBJ2-7 TRBD1 many TRBV5-1 TGCGCCAGCCGACAGGGTCCCTACGAGCAGTACTTC CASRQGPYEQYF
TRBJ1-2 - few TRBV6-5 TGTGCCAGCAGTTACTCGTTGGGAGGGGACGGCTACACCTTC CASSYSLGGDGYTF
TRBJ1-2 TRBD1 few TRBV3-1 TGTGCCAGCAGCCCAAACTGGGGGACAGTTGATGGCTACACCTTC CASSPNWGTVDGYTF
TRBJ1-1 - - TRBV4-2 TGTGCCAGCAGCCCCGAGGCCGGGGACGCCGGTGGAGCTTTCTTT CASSPEAGDAGGAFF
TRBJ2-7 TRBD1 - TRBV7-6 TGTGCCAGCAGCCAGGGGGGACAGGGGAATACCTACGAGCAGTACTTC CASSQGGQGNTYEQYF
TRBJ1-1 TRBD1 - TRBV7-9 TGTGCCAGCAGCTTAAAGGGGCAGGGGGGCATGAACACTGAAGCTTTCTTT CASSLKGQGGMNTEAFF
TRBJ2-1 TRBD2 - TRBV7-6 TGTGCCAGCAGCTTACGACCGGAGCGGGGGGGCCACAATGAGCAGTTCTTC CASSLRPERGGHNEQFF
TRBJ2-2 - few TRBV7-9 TGTGCCAGCAGCTGGACAGTCAGGGAGCTGTTTTTT CASSWTVRELFF
TRBJ1-6 - few TRBV7-8 TGTGCCAGCAGCGGGACGACCAGAAATAATTCACCCCTCCACTTT CASSGTTRNNSPLHF